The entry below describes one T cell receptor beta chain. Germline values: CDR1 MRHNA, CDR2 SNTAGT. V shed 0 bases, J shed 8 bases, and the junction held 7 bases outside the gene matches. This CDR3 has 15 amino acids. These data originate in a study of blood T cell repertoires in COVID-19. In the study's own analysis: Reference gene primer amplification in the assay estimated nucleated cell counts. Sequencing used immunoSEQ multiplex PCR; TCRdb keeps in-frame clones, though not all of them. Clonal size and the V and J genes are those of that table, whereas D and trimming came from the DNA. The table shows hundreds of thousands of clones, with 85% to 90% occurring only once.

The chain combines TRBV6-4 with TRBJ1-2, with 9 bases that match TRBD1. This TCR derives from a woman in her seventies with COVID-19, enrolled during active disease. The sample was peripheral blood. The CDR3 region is CASSDSRGQGSGYTF. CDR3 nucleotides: TGTGCCAGCAGTGACTCGAGAGGACAGGGGAGCGGCTACACCTTC.